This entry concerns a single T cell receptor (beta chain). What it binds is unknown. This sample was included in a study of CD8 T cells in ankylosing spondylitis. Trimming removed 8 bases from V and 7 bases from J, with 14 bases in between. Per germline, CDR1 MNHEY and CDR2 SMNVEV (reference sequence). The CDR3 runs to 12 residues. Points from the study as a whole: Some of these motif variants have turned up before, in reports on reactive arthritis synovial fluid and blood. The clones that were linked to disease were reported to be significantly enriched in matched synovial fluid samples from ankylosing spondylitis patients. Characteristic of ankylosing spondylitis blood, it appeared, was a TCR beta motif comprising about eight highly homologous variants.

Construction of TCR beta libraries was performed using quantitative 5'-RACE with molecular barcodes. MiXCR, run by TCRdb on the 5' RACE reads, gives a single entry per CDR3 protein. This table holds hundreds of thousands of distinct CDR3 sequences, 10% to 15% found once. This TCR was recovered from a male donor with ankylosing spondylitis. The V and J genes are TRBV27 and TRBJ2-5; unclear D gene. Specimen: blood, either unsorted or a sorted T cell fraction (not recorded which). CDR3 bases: TGTGCCAGCGGTAAAGTCGGATCGACCCAGTACTTC. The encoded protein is CASGKVGSTQYF.